A selection of T cell receptor beta chains follows, all from one sample in a study of beta chain features in type 1 diabetes. Assay used: immunoSEQ multiplex PCR; TCRdb lists only in-frame clones, some missing. The repertoire consists of just over 150,000 clones, with 8.5% to 14% occurring once and the leading ten covering roughly 1.9%. Sequenced material: central memory CD4+ T cells from blood. These receptors all stem from a man younger than 30 in good health. CDR3s leave out the opening cysteine and the closing phenylalanine or tryptophan.

V	J	CDR3
TRBV7-9	TRBJ2-5	ASSLRAVETQY
TRBV27	TRBJ2-7	ASSRKLTGTSGAYEQY
TRBV7-2	TRBJ1-5	ASSFRSGRSNQPQH
TRBV30	TRBJ1-6	AWSVLHRGSPLH
TRBV19	TRBJ1-5	ASSRPRGEQPQH
TRBV15	TRBJ2-3	ATRGFMRGPQY
TRBV5-1	TRBJ2-5	ASSLEAEGTQY
TRBV2	TRBJ2-2	ASSEMGATTGELF
TRBV7-2	TRBJ2-2	ASSFFGRVNTGELF
TRBV10-3	-	AISPRVAAYEQY
TRBV7-8	TRBJ2-5	ASSRAFETQY
TRBV10-3	TRBJ2-3	AISLTTDTQY
TRBV5-4	TRBJ2-7	ASSLARDRGRGEQY
TRBV6-5	TRBJ2-3	ASKLGLLRGDTQY
TRBV11-2	TRBJ1-5	ASSEGTGYQSNQPQH
TRBV29-1	TRBJ2-7	SVAGQTTSEQY
TRBV7-2	TRBJ2-7	ASSLDPTAAYEQY
TRBV11-1	TRBJ2-7	ASSRRRGRSYEQY
TRBV2	TRBJ2-1	ASSEASGMREQF
TRBV11-3	TRBJ2-1	ASSLGDSGEQF
TRBV7-3	TRBJ2-4	ASSKGGEGIQY
TRBV10-3	TRBJ2-7	AISDLGKGTYEQY
TRBV7-2	TRBJ1-3	ASSLRGAGNTIY
TRBV28	TRBJ1-5	ASSRYSNQPQH
TRBV2	TRBJ2-1	ASSQGRKYNEQF
TRBV5-1	TRBJ2-1	ASSSSPGLAGGASSYNEQF
TRBV18	TRBJ2-7	ASSTAGREQY
TRBV5-6	TRBJ1-1	ASSFGQGRAANTEAF